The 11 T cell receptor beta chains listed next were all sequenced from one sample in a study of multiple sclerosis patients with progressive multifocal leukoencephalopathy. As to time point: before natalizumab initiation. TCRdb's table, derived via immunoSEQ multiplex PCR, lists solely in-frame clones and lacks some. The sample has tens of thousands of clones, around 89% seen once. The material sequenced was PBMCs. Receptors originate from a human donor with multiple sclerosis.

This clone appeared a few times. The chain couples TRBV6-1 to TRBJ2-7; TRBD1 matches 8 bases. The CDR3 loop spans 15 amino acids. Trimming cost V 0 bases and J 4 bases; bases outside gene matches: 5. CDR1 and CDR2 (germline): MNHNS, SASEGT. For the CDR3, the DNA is TGTGCCAGCAGTGAAGCCGGGACAGGCGGGTACGAGCAGTACTTC. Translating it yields CASSEAGTGGYEQYF.

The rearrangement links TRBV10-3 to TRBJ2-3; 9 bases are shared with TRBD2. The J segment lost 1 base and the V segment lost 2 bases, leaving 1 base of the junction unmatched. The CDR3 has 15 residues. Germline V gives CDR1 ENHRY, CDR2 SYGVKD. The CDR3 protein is CAISERLAGTDTQYF. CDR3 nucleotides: TGTGCCATCAGTGAGAGACTAGCGGGCACAGATACGCAGTATTTT.

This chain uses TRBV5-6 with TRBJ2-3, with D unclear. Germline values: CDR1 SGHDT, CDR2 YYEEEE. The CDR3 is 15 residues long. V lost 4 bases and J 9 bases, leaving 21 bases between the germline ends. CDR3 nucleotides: TGTGCCAGCAGCCTGGCTGGCGCGTCGGTTGTCACGCAGTATTTT. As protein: CASSLAGASVVTQYF. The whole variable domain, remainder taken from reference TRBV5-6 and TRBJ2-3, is DAGVTQSPTHLIKTRGQQVTLRCSPKSGHDTVSWYQQALGQGPQFIFQYYEEEERQRGNFPDRFSGHQFPNYSSELNVNALLLGDSALYLCASSLAGASVVTQYFGPGTRLTVL.

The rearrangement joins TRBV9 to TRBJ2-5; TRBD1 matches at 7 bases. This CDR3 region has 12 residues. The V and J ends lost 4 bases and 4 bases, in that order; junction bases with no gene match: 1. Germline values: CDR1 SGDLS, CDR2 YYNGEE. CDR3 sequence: CASSRDRETQYF. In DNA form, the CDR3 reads TGTGCCAGCAGCCGGGACAGAGAGACCCAGTACTTC.

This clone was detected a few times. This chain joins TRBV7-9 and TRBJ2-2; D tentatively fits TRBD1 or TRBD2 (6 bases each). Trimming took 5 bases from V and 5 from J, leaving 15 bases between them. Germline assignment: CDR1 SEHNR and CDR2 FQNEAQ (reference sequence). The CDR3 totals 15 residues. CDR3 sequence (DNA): TGTGCCAGCAGCGTCTCCGGGGGCTGGACCGGGGAGCTGTTTTTT. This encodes CASSVSGGWTGELFF.

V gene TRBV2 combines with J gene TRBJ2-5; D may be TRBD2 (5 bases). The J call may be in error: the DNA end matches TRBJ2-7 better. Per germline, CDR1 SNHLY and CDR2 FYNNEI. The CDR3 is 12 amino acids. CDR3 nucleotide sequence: TGTGCCAGCAGTGAGCGGCGGGCCGAGCAGTACTTC. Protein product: CASSERRAEQYF.

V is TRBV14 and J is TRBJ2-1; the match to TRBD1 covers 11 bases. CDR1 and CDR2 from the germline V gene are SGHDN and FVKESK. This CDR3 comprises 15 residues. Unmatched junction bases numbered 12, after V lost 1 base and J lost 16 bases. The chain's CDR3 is CASSQAGTGGKGCFF. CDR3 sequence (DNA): TGTGCCAGCAGCCAAGCCGGGACAGGGGGAAAGGGATGCTTCTTC.

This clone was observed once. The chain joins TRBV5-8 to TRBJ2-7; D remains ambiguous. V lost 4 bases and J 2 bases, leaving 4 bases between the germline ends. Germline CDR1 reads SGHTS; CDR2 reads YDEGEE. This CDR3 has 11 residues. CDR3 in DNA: TGTGCCAGCAGCGCAACCTACGAGCAGTACTTC. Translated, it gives CASSATYEQYF.

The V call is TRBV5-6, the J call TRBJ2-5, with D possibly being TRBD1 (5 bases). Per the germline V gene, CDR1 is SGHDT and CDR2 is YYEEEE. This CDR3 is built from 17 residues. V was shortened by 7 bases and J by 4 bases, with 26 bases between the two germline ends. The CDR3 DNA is TGTGCCAGCGAAGACAAGGACAAGCGAAGGGTTAGAGAGACCCAGTACTTC. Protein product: CASEDKDKRRVRETQYF.

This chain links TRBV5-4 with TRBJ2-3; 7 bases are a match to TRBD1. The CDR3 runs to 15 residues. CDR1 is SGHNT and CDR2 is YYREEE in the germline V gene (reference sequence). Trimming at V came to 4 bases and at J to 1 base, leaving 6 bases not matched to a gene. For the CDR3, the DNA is TGTGCCAGCAGCGGAAAGGGGGCTGGCACAGATACGCAGTATTTT. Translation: CASSGKGAGTDTQYF. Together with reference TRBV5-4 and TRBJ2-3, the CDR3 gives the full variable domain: ETGVTQSPTHLIKTRGQQVTLRCSSQSGHNTVSWYQQALGQGPQFIFQYYREEENGRGNFPPRFSGLQFPNYSSELNVNALELDDSALYLCASSGKGAGTDTQYFGPGTRLTVL.

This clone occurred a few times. The CDR3 region has the DNA TGTGCCAGCAAACCCGGTCAGGGAAACACTGAAGCTTTCTTT. This sequence encodes CASKPGQGNTEAFF. The gene calls are TRBV5-4 and TRBJ1-1; possible D gene TRBD1, 5 bases. V lost 6 bases and J 2 bases, leaving 14 bases between the germline ends. This CDR3 is 14 amino acids long. The germline V gene encodes CDR1 SGHNT and CDR2 YYREEE (reference sequence). Using reference TRBV5-4 and TRBJ1-1 for the parts outside the CDR3, the full variable domain is ETGVTQSPTHLIKTRGQQVTLRCSSQSGHNTVSWYQQALGQGPQFIFQYYREEENGRGNFPPRFSGLQFPNYSSELNVNALELDDSALYLCASKPGQGNTEAFFGQGTRLTVV.